This T cell receptor beta chain was retrieved from a study of T cell responses to AZD1222 COVID-19 vaccine (dated by TCRdb to about 2021). Some background on the complete study: AZD1222 recipients with second doses at about 4 weeks or about 12 weeks were pooled, because spike-specific TCR depth and breadth did not differ between schedules. TCR sequencing covered roughly 230 trial participants: 200 to 220 given two doses of AZD1222 and about 26 given two doses of MenACWY control vaccine. Enrollment into the trials was organized by age into subgroups of 18-55, 56-69 and 70-plus years, and those subgroups contained roughly 140, 27 and 60 TCR-sequenced participants, respectively. Here is what the overall study found, with its caveats: Participants were mostly white British, with more females than males. The authors suggested clonal diversity may have been underestimated. Reportedly, close to half of the unique spike-specific TCRs recognized epitopes lying outside the regions that are mutated in the B.1.351 and B.1.1.7 variants. After two AZD1222 doses, both the breadth and the depth of spike-specific TCRs were significantly higher than at day 0 and than in MenACWY recipients. No day 14 peak-response samples were available, so repertoires were characterized only after the peak T cell response. CD4 TCRs associated with the vaccine covered the entire spike protein, and the dominant responses were in regions 160-218 and 743-854. The 56-69-year group was small, and its depth increase did not reach significance, likely because of low power. Only 5 to 7 AZD1222 recipients were SARS-CoV-2 seropositive at baseline, limiting conclusions about previously exposed vaccinees.

The sample's time point label is to be understood as: baseline before first vaccination. Vaccinee samples came from UK trials COV001 and COV002, including a single-blind randomized controlled phase 2/3 trial of AZD1222 (ChAdOx1 nCoV-19) in healthy adults. Trial participant PBMC samples were collected at day 0 and day 28 after the second dose for TCRbeta chain sequencing. CDR1 is given as SGHDT and CDR2 as YYEEEE, both from the germline V gene. Trimming costs V 2 bases and J 1 base, and their ends lie 7 bases apart. Including the terminal cysteine and phenylalanine, the CDR3 comprises 14 residues. Of all the DNA, just the CDR3 is kept, 42 bases in frame from base 1. To note about this clone: The target of this receptor is not known. Base qualities are missing; no much larger clone stands one base away.

The CDR3 regions of human TCRbeta chains were analyzed by immunosequencing. In the source study's methods: TCRs in the repertoires were compared against a reference library of SARS-CoV-2-specific TCRs that had been generated with the MIRA antigen-specificity platform. Breadth meant the fraction of unique TCRs that were SARS-CoV-2-associated, whereas depth meant the fraction of total T cells that were SARS-CoV-2-associated. Using the MIRA data, every spike-specific TCR was mapped to the spike region that the TCR reacted to and assigned to either a CD4 or a CD8 class. Log10-transformed breadth and depth values were compared by one-way ANOVA with Sidak's multiple comparisons tests. TCRdb holds this immuneACCESS table with in-frame rearrangements only. Some clones are missing; in checked studies, unresolved V genes explain under half, and the rest has no known cause. V, J and clone size reflect that table, while D and trimming were determined from the DNA. The sample contains a few hundred thousand clones, more than 85% of them found a single time. The ten largest account for 0.55% of the sample.

Source: peripheral blood, taken on day 0 of AZD1222 vaccination. The clonotype comes from an adult in good health. Here the chain combines TRBV5-6 and TRBJ2-4; no D segment can be confidently identified. The bases are TGTGCCAGCAGCTTCTCTGGGGCCAAAAACATTCAGTACTTC. It specifies CASSFSGAKNIQYF.